This T cell receptor beta chain was captured in a study of blood T cell repertoires in COVID-19 (TCRdb year 2020). Study-wide context: Samples from collaborators originated in the United States, Italy and Spain and spanned both the acute and convalescent phases of COVID-19. The material from the prospective study consisted of cDNA or gDNA derived from T cells, B-cell-depleted T cells, or PBMCs. The dataset comprised deeply sampled blood TCRbeta repertoires from subjects exposed to, actively infected with, or recovered from COVID-19. The repertoires were released in a freely available public database intended as a resource for research on the immune response to SARS-CoV-2. The samples were drawn from the first 160 participants of the ongoing ImmuneRACE study and from 1,254 subjects provided by 6 global collaborators. The sample metadata nearly always contained a de-identified subject ID, COVID-19 status, age in years and sex. Where available, HLA class I and class II types were obtained from metadata supplied by the sample provider rather than from assay-based typing. General findings and caveats noted by the study authors: Clinical and demographic metadata were provided uncurated, with the amount varying by source and participant.

Whole blood was collected in K2EDTA tubes by collaborating institutions according to the institutions' own protocols. For TCRbeta analysis, collaborators shipped samples in one of three forms: frozen whole blood, isolated PBMCs, or DNA extracted from either of those sample types. As for this clone: It lacks a known antigen. Qualities for individual bases were not recorded, and no much larger clone is one base off.

Measured from the cysteine to the phenylalanine, the CDR3 is 16 residues long. Of all the DNA, just the CDR3 is kept, 48 bases in frame from base 1. Trimmed from V: 3 bases; trimmed from J: 8 bases; junction bases lacking a gene match: 10. Taken from the germline V gene, the CDR1 and CDR2 loops are SGDLS and YYNGEE. The immunoSEQ Assay, a bias-controlled multiplex PCR, was used to amplify TCRbeta CDR3 regions from genomic DNA. The paper's data handling went like this. The number of nucleated cells in each sample was estimated from the amplification of reference gene primers within the assay. To quantify the absolute abundance of each unique TCRbeta CDR3 rearrangement, sequence reads were collapsed and filtered. For each sample, productive Simpson clonality was calculated as the square root of Simpson's diversity index across productive rearrangements. What TCRdb holds here is the immuneACCESS table cut down to in-frame rearrangements. Part of the clones is not present; checked against another copy, under half of the missing clones reflect an unresolved V gene, and the others are unexplained. Clone size and the V and J calls come from that table; the DNA yielded D and trimming. In this sample the table shows about 59,000 clones, approximately 90% of which occur a single time. Roughly 15% of the sample lies in the top ten.

The sequence joins TRBV9 to TRBJ1-4, with 10 bases in between that match TRBD1. Sequenced: peripheral blood. This clonotype was obtained from a man older than 75 with acute or convalescent COVID-19. The CDR3 region reads CASSGGQGGRQEKLFF. The base sequence is TGTGCCAGCAGCGGCGGACAGGGGGGACGGCAAGAAAAACTGTTTTTT.